This TCR beta chain was observed in a study of shared clonotypes between healthy human individuals. The CDR3 extends over 15 amino acids. Germline lookup yields CDR1 MGHRA and CDR2 YSYEKL. V lost 5 bases, J lost 3 bases, and 2 bases stayed unmatched. CD8 cells classed as naive were CD45RO-negative and positively selected for CCR7, excluding terminally differentiated effector memory CD45RA+ cells. Assay used: immunoSEQ multiplex PCR; TCRdb lists only in-frame clones, some missing. The sample records about 2.1 million clones, more than 85% being singletons. Sample: naive CD8+ T cells from PBMCs. The rearrangement uses TRBV4-1 and TRBJ2-1; 12 bases map to TRBD2. The receptor's source is a man aged 18 to 29 in good health. Some clones in this sample may be carry-over from other donors' samples. Here the CDR3 DNA reads TGCGCCAGCAGCGAGGGACTAGCGGGCTACAATGAGCAGTTCTTC. Amino acids: CASSEGLAGYNEQFF.